The rows below give T cell receptor beta chains drawn from one sample of a study of T-cell reconstitution after alpha-beta-depleted transplantation in children. TCRdb reprocessed the PCR reads with MiXCR, giving one entry per CDR3 protein. Counted here are 550,000 to 800,000 distinct CDR3 sequences, over 10% occurring once; the ten biggest clones make up approximately 0.8%. Sequencing was performed on PBMCs, taken before TCRalphabeta/CD19-depleted stem cell transplant. These receptors were obtained from a girl aged 2-10 years with congenital amegakaryocytic thrombocytopenia, due to receive a stem cell transplant. Both conserved end residues are trimmed from each CDR3. The order of the fields is J gene, V gene, CDR3 protein.

TRBJ2-3 TRBV7-3 ASSATGGIGDTQY
TRBJ2-1 TRBV20-1 SARDQGIYEQF
TRBJ2-1 TRBV4-1 ASSARSGEQF
TRBJ2-1 TRBV5-1 ASSLDGSEYNEQF
TRBJ1-2 TRBV7-2 ASSLPPGQGHGYT
TRBJ2-7 TRBV20-1 SAREGSGRGGSYEQY
TRBJ1-5 TRBV6-1 ASSNSQPHSNQPQH
TRBJ2-1 TRBV12-3/TRBV12-4 ASRLGPGGGGRGSYNEQF
TRBJ2-2 TRBV7-6 ASSLGVGELF
TRBJ1-2 TRBV12-3/TRBV12-4 ASRRSSFLNYGYT
TRBJ2-5 TRBV5-1 ASSLGLAGGGETQY
TRBJ2-1 TRBV5-1 ASSLGLGGSYNEQF
TRBJ2-5 TRBV5-1 ASSGASGHQETQY
TRBJ1-1 TRBV4-1 ASSQLDGGRAQAF
TRBJ2-1 TRBV12-3/TRBV12-4 ASSPTSFNEQF
TRBJ2-1 TRBV20-1 SASASGRALLDNEQF